The 29 T cell receptor beta chains below come from one sample, sequenced in a study of blood T cell repertoires in COVID-19. This table comes from immunoSEQ multiplex PCR, and its TCRdb copy is limited to in-frame clones, with some not included. The table has roughly 150,000 clones, 80% to 85% seen once. Sequencing used PBMCs or T cells enriched from blood (not recorded which). The receptors here all came from a man between 65 and 85 years old who had been exposed to COVID-19.

The chain uses TRBV3-1 (or the pseudogene TRBV3-2) and TRBJ2-5, with 8 bases lining up with TRBD2. This CDR3 is built from 14 residues. Per germline, CDR1 LGHDT and CDR2 YNNKEL (reference sequence). The trim removed 3 bases at V and 5 bases at J, leaving 5 bases unmatched. The CDR3 sequence is CASSHTSGGETQYF. CDR3 nucleotides: TGTGCCAGCAGCCATACTAGCGGCGGGGAGACCCAGTACTTC.

This clone was recorded once. This rearrangement joins TRBV2 to TRBJ2-7, with 8 bases identical to TRBD1. The CDR3 covers 13 residues. Germline CDR1 and CDR2: SNHLY and FYNNEI. Trimming took 6 bases from V and 3 from J; bases not matched to a gene: 4. CDR3 region: CASSRGQGYEQYF. The CDR3 DNA is TGTGCCAGCAGCCGCGGACAGGGCTACGAGCAGTACTTC. Full variable domain (missing parts from reference TRBV2 and TRBJ2-7): EPEVTQTPSHQVTQMGQEVILRCVPISNHLYFYWYRQILGQKVEFLVSFYNNEISEKSEIFDDQFSVERPDGSNFTLKIRSTKLEDSAMYFCASSRGQGYEQYFGPGTRLTVT.

The chain combines TRBV18 with TRBJ2-7; 7 bases are a match to TRBD1. After removal of 1 base from V and 4 bases from J, the junction contained 7 bases not matched to a gene. This CDR3 comprises 15 residues. Germline lookup yields CDR1 KGHSH and CDR2 LQKENI. This CDR3 reads CASSPREGARYEQYF. DNA for the CDR3: TGTGCCAGCTCACCACGAGAGGGGGCGCGATACGAGCAGTACTTC.

The chain links TRBV5-5 to TRBJ1-3, with 9 bases matching TRBD1. With V trimmed by 4 bases and J by 1 base, 6 bases remained unmatched. CDR1 SGHKS and CDR2 YYEKEE come from the germline V gene (reference sequence). The CDR3 length is 16 residues. The CDR3 nucleotides are TGTGCCAGCAGCAACCGGGACAGGGTGTCTGGAAACACCATATATTTT. The encoded protein is CASSNRDRVSGNTIYF.

This chain uses TRBV5-1 with TRBJ2-2; 7 bases are a match to TRBD2. CDR3 length: 13 residues. Trimming took 7 bases from V and 5 from J; bases not matched to a gene: 5. The germline CDR1 and CDR2 sequences are SGHRS and YFSETQ. The CDR3 DNA reads TGCGCCAGCCGGGGGGTACTAACCGGGGAGCTGTTTTTT. This codes for CASRGVLTGELFF.

CDR3 coding DNA: TGCGCCAGCAGCCAAGATCGAGGTAGCGGGGACTTCTACGAGCAGTACTTC. Protein sequence: CASSQDRGSGDFYEQYF. The J gene is TRBJ2-7, the V gene TRBV4-1; TRBD2 aligns across 8 bases. This CDR3 has 17 residues. The junction had 10 bases not matched to a gene; V was cut back by 0 bases and J by 3 bases. Germline CDR1 and CDR2: MGHRA and YSYEKL.

This chain links TRBV2 with TRBJ1-2; TRBD1 matches 8 bases. The V and J ends lost 3 bases and 3 bases, in that order; junction bases with no gene match: 6. The CDR3 sequence is 15 residues long. The V gene's germline CDR1 is SNHLY and CDR2 FYNNEI. CDR3 protein: CASSEQGTGYYGYTF. The CDR3 DNA is TGTGCCAGCAGTGAGCAAGGGACAGGATACTATGGCTACACCTTC.

The CDR3 region has the DNA TGTGCCAGCACCAATGACAGGGGGCGGGATACGCAGTATTTT. Translation: CASTNDRGRDTQYF. V is TRBV28 and J is TRBJ2-3, with 10 bases that match TRBD1. CDR3 length: 14 amino acids. After removal of 7 bases from V and 6 bases from J, the junction contained 7 bases not matched to a gene. Germline CDR1 is MDHEN and CDR2 is SYDVKM.

The CDR3 nucleotides are TGTGCCAGCAGCCCCGACAGCCTATCCTACAATGAGCAGTTCTTC. Protein product: CASSPDSLSYNEQFF. The chain combines TRBV5-8 with TRBJ2-1; TRBD1 might be the D (5 bases). Deletions cut 4 bases from V and 1 base from J, with 12 bases between. The length of the CDR3 is 15 residues. Germline V gene lookup returns CDR1 SGHTS and CDR2 YDEGEE.

The gene calls are TRBV6-4 and TRBJ1-3, with D possibly being TRBD1 (5 bases). Germline-derived CDR1 and CDR2 are MRHNA and SNTAGT. CDR3 length: 15 amino acids. Trimming stripped 0 bases from V and 2 bases from J, with 8 bases between. CDR3 DNA: TGTGCCAGCAGTGACTCCGCCAGGGCTGGAAACACCATATATTTT. This gives the protein CASSDSARAGNTIYF.

This chain joins TRBV7-2 and TRBJ2-7, with 8 bases lining up with TRBD1. This CDR3 spans 13 amino acids. V lost 3 bases, J lost 7 bases, and 5 bases stayed unmatched. Germline CDR1 reads SGHTA; CDR2 reads FQGNSA. The CDR3: CASSFDRGREQYF. For the CDR3, the DNA is TGTGCCAGCAGCTTTGACAGGGGTCGGGAGCAGTACTTC.

This clone was recorded only once. For the CDR3, the DNA is TGTGCCAGCAGTGACTCGTCAATCACAGATACGCAGTATTTT. Encoded protein: CASSDSSITDTQYF. V and J are TRBV6-4 and TRBJ2-3; D is unresolved. Germline V CDR1 and CDR2: MRHNA, SNTAGT. Trimming cost V 0 bases and J 2 bases, with 6 bases left between them. This CDR3 region has 14 residues.

CDR3 bases: TGTGCCAGCAGTGGTTCAGGGGCCGAGCAGTACTTC. Its protein product is CASSGSGAEQYF. J is TRBJ2-7 and V is TRBV28; a weak D match, TRBD1 (6 bases). The CDR3 runs to 12 residues. From germline, CDR1 is MDHEN and CDR2 SYDVKM. Deletions cut 5 bases from V and 6 bases from J, with 11 bases between.

The chain joins TRBV13 to TRBJ1-4; the D gene is possibly TRBD1 (6 bases). The CDR3 length is 15 residues. V shed 5 bases and J shed 0 bases, with 10 bases lying between them. Germline V gene lookup returns CDR1 PRHDT and CDR2 FYEKMQ (reference sequence). CDR3 DNA sequence: TGTGCCAGCAGCGTGTACAGGGCAACTAATGAAAAACTGTTTTTT. It is translated as CASSVYRATNEKLFF.

The J gene is TRBJ2-3, the V gene TRBV18; 10 nucleotides align to TRBD2. The germline V gene has CDR1 KGHSH and CDR2 LQKENI. After removal of 5 bases from V and 4 bases from J, the junction contained 12 bases not matched to a gene. This CDR3 contains 17 residues. CDR3 sequence (DNA): TGTGCCAGCTCAGCCTACCTACTAGCGGGAAGTCCAGATACGCAGTATTTT. Its translation is CASSAYLLAGSPDTQYF.

V usage is TRBV11-2 and J usage is TRBJ1-3; D gene uncertain. CDR3 size: 14 residues. CDR1 is SGHAT and CDR2 is FQNNGV in the germline V gene. Trimming shortened V by 10 bases and J by 4 bases, and 17 bases separated the two germline ends. The CDR3 DNA reads TGTGCCACGACCGGGTCCCGGGTAGGAAACACCATATATTTT. Its protein is CATTGSRVGNTIYF.

This clone was seen many times. This chain links TRBV6-5 with TRBJ2-2; D is ambiguous. V was shortened by 8 bases and J by 2 bases, with 12 bases between the two germline ends. There are 14 residues in the CDR3. CDR1 and CDR2 from the germline V gene are MNHEY and SVGAGI. CDR3 sequence: CASSMAVNTGELFF. Here the CDR3 DNA reads TGTGCCAGCTCCATGGCAGTAAACACCGGGGAGCTGTTTTTT.

In this sample, this clone turned up many times. CDR3 nucleotides: TGTGCCAGCAGCCTCGGACAGGGGGATAATTCACCCCTCCACTTT. Amino acid sequence: CASSLGQGDNSPLHF. J is TRBJ1-6 and V is TRBV6-2 or TRBV6-3; TRBD1 agrees at 10 bases. The V gene's germline CDR1 is MNHEY and CDR2 SVGEGT. The CDR3 covers 15 residues. V lost 6 bases, J lost 5 bases, and 4 bases stayed unmatched.

The J gene is TRBJ2-5, the V gene TRBV11-2; TRBD1 matches 7 bases. Per the germline V gene, CDR1 is SGHAT and CDR2 is FQNNGV. The V gene end was trimmed by 7 bases and the J gene end by 7 bases; junction bases not matched to a gene: 12. The CDR3 is made up of 14 amino acids. CDR3 coding DNA: TGTGCCAGCACCCTTCAACAGGGGAGAGGGACCCAGTACTTC. It encodes CASTLQQGRGTQYF.

The rearrangement uses TRBV5-5 and TRBJ2-7; possible D gene TRBD1, 5 bases. Trimming cost V 7 bases and J 3 bases, with 14 bases left between them. The CDR3 contains 13 residues. Looked up from germline, CDR1 is SGHKS and CDR2 is YYEKEE (reference sequence). Here the CDR3 reads CASSGLGDYEQYF. The CDR3 nucleotides are TGTGCCAGCTCAGGGCTAGGAGACTACGAGCAGTACTTC.

J is TRBJ1-1 and V is TRBV28; TRBD1 matches at 7 bases. Trimming cost V 6 bases and J 3 bases; bases outside gene matches: 7. The CDR3 consists of 14 residues. The germline gives CDR1 MDHEN, CDR2 SYDVKM. Here the CDR3 DNA reads TGTGCCAGCAGAAATGGACAGGACTACACTGAAGCTTTCTTT. Its translation is CASRNGQDYTEAFF.

J is TRBJ2-5 and V is TRBV7-9; tentatively, D is TRBD2 (5 bases). V was shortened by 6 bases and J by 1 base, with 9 bases between the two germline ends. Germline V gene sequence: CDR1 SEHNR, CDR2 FQNEAQ (reference sequence). The CDR3 covers 13 residues. The CDR3 sequence: CASSWRAQETQYF. DNA for the CDR3: TGTGCCAGCAGTTGGCGGGCCCAAGAGACCCAGTACTTC.

The genes are TRBV12-3 or TRBV12-4 and TRBJ1-2, with a tentative D call TRBD1 (5 bases). V was pared by 6 bases and J by 4 bases, with 12 bases between. The CDR3 extends over 13 amino acids. The CDR3 DNA follows: TGTGCCAGCAGCCTGACAGCGACCTATGGCTACACCTTC. Amino acid sequence: CASSLTATYGYTF.

The rearrangement joins TRBV24-1 to TRBJ2-4; 8 nucleotides agree with TRBD1. Per germline, CDR1 KGHDR and CDR2 SFDVKD. The CDR3 extends over 16 amino acids. V was pared by 4 bases and J by 3 bases, with 7 bases of the junction left unmatched. Here the CDR3 DNA reads TGTGCCACCAGTGACCCAGGACAGGGAGACAAAAACATTCAGTACTTC. It codes for CATSDPGQGDKNIQYF.

The J gene is TRBJ1-1, the V gene TRBV5-4; tentative D call: TRBD1 (5 bases). This CDR3 has 15 amino acids. The V gene's germline CDR1 is SGHNT and CDR2 YYREEE (reference sequence). V was cut by 0 bases and J by 4 bases, with 13 bases left in between. CDR3 residues: CASSLVQGGSTEAFF. CDR3 coding DNA: TGTGCCAGCAGCTTGGTTCAGGGTGGAAGCACTGAAGCTTTCTTT.

The chain links TRBV7-2 to TRBJ2-3; 9 bases are a match to TRBD2. The CDR3 has 16 amino acids. Trimming at V came to 7 bases and at J to 2 bases, leaving 10 bases not matched to a gene. CDR1 and CDR2 from the germline V gene are SGHTA and FQGNSA. The CDR3 sequence is CASTLLRGGATDTQYF. The CDR3 DNA reads as TGTGCCAGCACCCTTCTCCGCGGGGGGGCCACAGATACGCAGTATTTT.

J is TRBJ1-2 and V is TRBV29-1; D is ambiguous. Germline CDR1 SQVTM, CDR2 ANQGSEA. Trimming left V 2 bases short and J 5 bases short, with 12 bases between. This CDR3 has 13 amino acids. CDR3 residues: CSVESGQEYGYTF. CDR3 sequence (DNA): TGCAGCGTTGAAAGCGGGCAGGAGTATGGCTACACCTTC.

This rearrangement joins TRBV4-1 to TRBJ1-6; 8 bases map to TRBD1. With 4 bases clipped from V and 8 bases from J, the junction kept 4 bases outside the gene matches. Looked up from germline, CDR1 is MGHRA and CDR2 is YSYEKL. CDR3 size: 14 residues. As DNA, the CDR3 is TGCGCCAGCAGCCTCGGGACAGGTGATTCACCCCTCCACTTT. Translation gives CASSLGTGDSPLHF.

The rearrangement joins TRBV6-2 or TRBV6-3 to TRBJ2-1, with TRBD2 identical over 10 bases. Per the germline V gene, CDR1 is MNHEY and CDR2 is SVGEGT. With V trimmed by 2 bases and J by 5 bases, 12 bases remained unmatched. The CDR3 spans 18 residues. CDR3 in amino acids: CASSYRLAGVMVNNEQFF. CDR3 DNA: TGTGCCAGCAGTTACCGCCTAGCGGGAGTTATGGTGAACAATGAGCAGTTCTTC.